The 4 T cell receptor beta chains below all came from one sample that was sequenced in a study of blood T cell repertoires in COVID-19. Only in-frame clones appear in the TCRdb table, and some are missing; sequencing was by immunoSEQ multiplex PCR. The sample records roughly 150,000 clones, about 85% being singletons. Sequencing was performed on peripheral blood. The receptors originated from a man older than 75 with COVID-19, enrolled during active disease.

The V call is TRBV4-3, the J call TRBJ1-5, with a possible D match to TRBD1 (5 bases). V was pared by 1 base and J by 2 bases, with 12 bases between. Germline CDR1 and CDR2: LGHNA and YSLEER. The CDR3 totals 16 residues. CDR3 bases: TGCGCCAGCAGCCAAGGCAGGGCCGCGGGCAATCAGCCCCAGCATTTT. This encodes CASSQGRAAGNQPQHF.

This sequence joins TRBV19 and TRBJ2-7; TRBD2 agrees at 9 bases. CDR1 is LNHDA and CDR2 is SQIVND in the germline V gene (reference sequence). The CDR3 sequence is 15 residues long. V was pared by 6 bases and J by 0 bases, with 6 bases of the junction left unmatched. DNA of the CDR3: TGTGCCAGTAGCCTAGCGGGGACAACCTCCTACGAGCAGTACTTC. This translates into CASSLAGTTSYEQYF. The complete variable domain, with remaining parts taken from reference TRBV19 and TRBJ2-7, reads DGGITQSPKYLFRKEGQNVTLSCEQNLNHDAMYWYRQDPGQGLRLIYYSQIVNDFQKGDIAEGYSVSREKKESFPLTVTSAQKNPTAFYLCASSLAGTTSYEQYFGPGTRLTVT.

CDR3: CASSPTGNSKQYF. CDR3 coding DNA: TGTGCCAGCAGTCCTACCGGGAACAGCAAGCAGTACTTC. This chain joins TRBV6-5 and TRBJ2-7; the D gene is possibly TRBD2 (5 bases). This CDR3 comprises 13 residues. Germline CDR1 is MNHEY and CDR2 is SVGAGI. Trimming removed 5 bases at V and 8 bases at J, with 16 bases between.

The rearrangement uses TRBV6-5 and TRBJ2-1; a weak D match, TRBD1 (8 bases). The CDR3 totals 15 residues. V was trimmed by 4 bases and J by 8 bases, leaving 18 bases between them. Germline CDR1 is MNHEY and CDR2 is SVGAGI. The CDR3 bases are TGTGCCAGCAGTTGGGGTGGACAGGGAGGGGATGAGCAGTTCTTC. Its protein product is CASSWGGQGGDEQFF.